At least ten counts were recorded for the clone carrying this T cell receptor beta chain. The data were taken from a study of early T cells in non-severe SARS-CoV-2 infection. Researchers tagged individual cDNA molecules with unique molecular identifiers. TCRdb reprocessed the 5' RACE reads via MiXCR and lists one record per CDR3 protein. Of 60,000 or so distinct CDR3 sequences listed, roughly an eighth are singletons. Looked up from germline, CDR1 is SEHNR and CDR2 is FQNEAQ (reference sequence). This CDR3 spans 13 amino acids. V gave up 5 bases and J gave up 4 bases, with 9 bases separating them. The TCR originated in an adult who was a healthcare worker with PCR-confirmed SARS-CoV-2 infection or an uninfected control (not recorded which). This chain links TRBV7-9 with TRBJ2-1; D tentatively fits TRBD1 or TRBD2 (5 bases each). Sequencing was performed on whole blood, taken at baseline. CDR3 nucleotides: TGTGCCAGCAGCAACGGGGCGTACAATGAGCAGTTCTTC. Protein product: CASSNGAYNEQFF.